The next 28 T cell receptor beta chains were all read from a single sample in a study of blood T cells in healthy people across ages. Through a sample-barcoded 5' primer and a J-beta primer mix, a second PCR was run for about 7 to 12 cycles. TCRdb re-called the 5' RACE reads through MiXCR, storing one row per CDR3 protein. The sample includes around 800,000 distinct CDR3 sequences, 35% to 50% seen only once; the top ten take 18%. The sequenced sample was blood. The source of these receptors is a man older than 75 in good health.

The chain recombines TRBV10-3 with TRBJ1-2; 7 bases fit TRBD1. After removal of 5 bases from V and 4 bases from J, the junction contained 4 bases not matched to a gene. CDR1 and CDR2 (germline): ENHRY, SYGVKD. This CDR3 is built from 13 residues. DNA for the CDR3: TGTGCCATCAGTCCCGGGACAGCCTATGGCTACACCTTC. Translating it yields CAISPGTAYGYTF.

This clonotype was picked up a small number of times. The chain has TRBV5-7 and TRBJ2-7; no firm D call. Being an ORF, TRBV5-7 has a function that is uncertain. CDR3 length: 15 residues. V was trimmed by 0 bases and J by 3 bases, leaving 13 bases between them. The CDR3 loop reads CASSLEWARDYEQYF. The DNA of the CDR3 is TGTGCCAGCAGCTTGGAATGGGCTAGAGACTACGAGCAGTACTTC.

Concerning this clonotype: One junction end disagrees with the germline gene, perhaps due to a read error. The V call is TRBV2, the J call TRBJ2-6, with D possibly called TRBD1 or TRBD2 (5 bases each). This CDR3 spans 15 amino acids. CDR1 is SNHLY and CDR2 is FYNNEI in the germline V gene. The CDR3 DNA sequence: TGTGCCAGCAGTGAACCGGGGATCGGGGCCAACGTCCCGACTTTC. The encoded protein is CASSEPGIGANVPTF.

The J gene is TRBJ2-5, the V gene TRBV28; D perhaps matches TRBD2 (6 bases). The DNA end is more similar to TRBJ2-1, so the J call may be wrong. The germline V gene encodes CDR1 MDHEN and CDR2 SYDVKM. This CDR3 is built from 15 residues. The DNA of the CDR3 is TGTGCCAGCAGCCTGGGGGGTGTACTAGGCGATGAGCAGTTCTTC. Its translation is CASSLGGVLGDEQFF.

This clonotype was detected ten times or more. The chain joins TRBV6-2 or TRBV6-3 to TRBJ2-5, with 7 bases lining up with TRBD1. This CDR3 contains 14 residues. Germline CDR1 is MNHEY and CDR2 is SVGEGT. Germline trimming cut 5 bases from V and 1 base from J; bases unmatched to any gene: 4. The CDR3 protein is CASSRRDSQETQYF. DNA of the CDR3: TGTGCCAGCAGTAGACGGGACAGCCAAGAGACCCAGTACTTC.

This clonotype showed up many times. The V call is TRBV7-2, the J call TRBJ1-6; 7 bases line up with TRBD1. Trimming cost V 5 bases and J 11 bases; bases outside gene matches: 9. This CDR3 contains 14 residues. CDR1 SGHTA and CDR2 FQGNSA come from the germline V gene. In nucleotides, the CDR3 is TGTGCCAGCAGCCCAGGGACAGCTGTTGCACCCCTCCACTTT. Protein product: CASSPGTAVAPLHF.

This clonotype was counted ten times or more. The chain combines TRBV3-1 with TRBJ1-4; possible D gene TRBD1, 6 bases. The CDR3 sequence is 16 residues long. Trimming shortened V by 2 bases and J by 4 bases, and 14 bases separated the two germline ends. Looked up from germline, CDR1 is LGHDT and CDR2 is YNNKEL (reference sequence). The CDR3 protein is CASSQSTGSLNEKLFF. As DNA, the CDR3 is TGTGCCAGCAGCCAATCCACAGGGAGTCTTAATGAAAAACTGTTTTTT.

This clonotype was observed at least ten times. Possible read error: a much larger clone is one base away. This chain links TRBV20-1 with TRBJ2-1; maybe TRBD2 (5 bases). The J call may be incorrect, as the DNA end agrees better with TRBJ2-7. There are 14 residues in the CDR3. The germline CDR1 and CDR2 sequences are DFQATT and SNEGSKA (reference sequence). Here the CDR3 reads CSASGGYSYNEQYF. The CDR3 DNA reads TGCAGTGCTAGCGGCGGGTACTCCTACAATGAGCAGTACTTC.

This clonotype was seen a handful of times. CDR3 loop: CASSYATSWYGYTF. The CDR3 nucleotides read TGTGCCAGCAGTTACGCCACGAGCTGGTATGGCTACACCTTC. V usage is TRBV6-5 and J usage is TRBJ1-2; D ambiguous. V lost 2 bases and J lost 5, with 12 bases in between. Germline V gene lookup returns CDR1 MNHEY and CDR2 SVGAGI. This CDR3 is built from 14 residues.

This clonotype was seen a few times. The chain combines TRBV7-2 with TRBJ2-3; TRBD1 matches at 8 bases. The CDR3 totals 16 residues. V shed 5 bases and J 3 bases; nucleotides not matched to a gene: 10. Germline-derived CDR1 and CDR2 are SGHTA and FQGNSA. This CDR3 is CASSRNTGGSTDTQYF. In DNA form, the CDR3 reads TGTGCCAGCAGCCGGAATACAGGGGGGAGTACAGATACGCAGTATTTT.

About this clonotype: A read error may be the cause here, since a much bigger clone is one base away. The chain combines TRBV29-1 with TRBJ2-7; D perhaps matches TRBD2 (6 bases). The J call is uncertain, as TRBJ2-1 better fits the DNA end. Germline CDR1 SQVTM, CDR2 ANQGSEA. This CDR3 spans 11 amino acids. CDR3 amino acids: CSVVRGGKQFF. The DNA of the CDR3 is TGCAGCGTTGTCCGGGGAGGTAAGCAGTTCTTC.

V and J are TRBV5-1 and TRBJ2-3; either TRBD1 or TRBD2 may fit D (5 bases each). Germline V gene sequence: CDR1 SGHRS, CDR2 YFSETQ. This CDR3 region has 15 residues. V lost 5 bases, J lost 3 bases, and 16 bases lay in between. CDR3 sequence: CASRPGTVVTDTQYF. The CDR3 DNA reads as TGCGCCAGCAGACCCGGGACGGTGGTAACAGATACGCAGTATTTT.

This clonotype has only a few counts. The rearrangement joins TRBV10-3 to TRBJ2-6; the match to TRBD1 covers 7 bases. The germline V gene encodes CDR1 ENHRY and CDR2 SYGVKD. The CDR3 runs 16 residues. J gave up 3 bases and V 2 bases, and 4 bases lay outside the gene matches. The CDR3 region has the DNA TGTGCCATCAGTGAGCGTACAGGGGTTGGGGCCAACGTCCTGACTTTC. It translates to CAISERTGVGANVLTF.

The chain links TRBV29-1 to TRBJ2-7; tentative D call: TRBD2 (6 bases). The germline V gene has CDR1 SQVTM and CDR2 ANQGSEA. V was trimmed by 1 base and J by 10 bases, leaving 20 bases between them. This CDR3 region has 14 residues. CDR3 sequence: CSVEGDSMGEAQYF. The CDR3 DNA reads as TGCAGCGTTGAAGGGGACTCCATGGGGGAGGCCCAGTACTTC.

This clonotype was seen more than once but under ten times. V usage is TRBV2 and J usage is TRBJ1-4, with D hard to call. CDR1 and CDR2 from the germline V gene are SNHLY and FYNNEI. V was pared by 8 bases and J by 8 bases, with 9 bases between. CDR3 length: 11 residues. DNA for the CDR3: TGTGCCAGCGCTCGGCAGGAAAAACTGTTTTTT. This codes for CASARQEKLFF.

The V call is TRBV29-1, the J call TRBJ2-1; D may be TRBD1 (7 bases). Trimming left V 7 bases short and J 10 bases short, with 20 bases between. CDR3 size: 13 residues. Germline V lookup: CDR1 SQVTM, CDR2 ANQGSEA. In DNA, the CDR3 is TGCAGCGCAAATAGCGGCTCGACAGGGGAGCAGTTCTTC. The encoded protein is CSANSGSTGEQFF.

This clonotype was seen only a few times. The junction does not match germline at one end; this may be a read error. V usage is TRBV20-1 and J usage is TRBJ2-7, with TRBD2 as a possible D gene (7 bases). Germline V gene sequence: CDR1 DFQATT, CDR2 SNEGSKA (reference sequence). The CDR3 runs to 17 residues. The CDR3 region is CSARGGDPGRGTYEQYF. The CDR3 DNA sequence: TGCAGTGCCAGAGGGGGGGATCCGGGACGCGGAACCTACGAGCAGTACTTC.

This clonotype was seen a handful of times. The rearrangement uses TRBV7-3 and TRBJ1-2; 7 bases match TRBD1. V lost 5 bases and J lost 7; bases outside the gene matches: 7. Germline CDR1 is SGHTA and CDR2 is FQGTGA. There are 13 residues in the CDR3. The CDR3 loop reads CASSLRTGIGYTF. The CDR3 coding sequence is TGTGCCAGCAGCCTACGGACAGGAATTGGCTACACCTTC.

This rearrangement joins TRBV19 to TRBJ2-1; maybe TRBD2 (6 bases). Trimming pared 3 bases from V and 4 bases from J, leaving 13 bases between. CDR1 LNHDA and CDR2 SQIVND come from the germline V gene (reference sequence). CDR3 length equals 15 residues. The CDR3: CASSMEDYTYNEQFF. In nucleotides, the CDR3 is TGTGCCAGTAGTATGGAGGACTACACTTACAATGAGCAGTTCTTC.

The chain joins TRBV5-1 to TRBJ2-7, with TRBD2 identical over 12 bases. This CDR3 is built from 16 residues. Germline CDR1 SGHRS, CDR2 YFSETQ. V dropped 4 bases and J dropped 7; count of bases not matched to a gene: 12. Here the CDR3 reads CASSAMGTSGSEEQYF. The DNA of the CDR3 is TGCGCCAGCAGCGCCATGGGGACTAGCGGGTCGGAGGAGCAGTACTTC.

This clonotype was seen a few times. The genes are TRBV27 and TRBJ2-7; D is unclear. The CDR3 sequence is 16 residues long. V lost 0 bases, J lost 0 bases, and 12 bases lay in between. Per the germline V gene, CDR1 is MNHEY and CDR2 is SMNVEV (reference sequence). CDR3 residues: CASSLSNALISYEQYF. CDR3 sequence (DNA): TGTGCCAGCAGTTTATCGAACGCTCTCATCTCCTACGAGCAGTACTTC.

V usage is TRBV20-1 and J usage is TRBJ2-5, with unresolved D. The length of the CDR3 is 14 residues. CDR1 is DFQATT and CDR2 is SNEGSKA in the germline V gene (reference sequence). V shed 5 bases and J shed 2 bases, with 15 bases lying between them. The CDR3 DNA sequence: TGCAGTGCTCGCCGAGATGAGAGACAAGAGACCCAGTACTTC. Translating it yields CSARRDERQETQYF.

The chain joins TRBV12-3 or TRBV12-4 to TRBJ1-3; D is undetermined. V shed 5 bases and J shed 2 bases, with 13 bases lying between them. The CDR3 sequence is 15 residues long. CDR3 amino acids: CASSPPGSAGNTIYF. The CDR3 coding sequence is TGTGCCAGCAGTCCACCGGGCTCAGCTGGAAACACCATATATTTT.

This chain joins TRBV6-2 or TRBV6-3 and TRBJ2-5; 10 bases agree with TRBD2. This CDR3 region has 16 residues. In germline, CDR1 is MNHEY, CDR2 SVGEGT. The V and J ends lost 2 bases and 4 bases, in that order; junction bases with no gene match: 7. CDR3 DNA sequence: TGTGCCAGCAGTTACGCTAGCGGGAGAATCGGAGAGACCCAGTACTTC. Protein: CASSYASGRIGETQYF.

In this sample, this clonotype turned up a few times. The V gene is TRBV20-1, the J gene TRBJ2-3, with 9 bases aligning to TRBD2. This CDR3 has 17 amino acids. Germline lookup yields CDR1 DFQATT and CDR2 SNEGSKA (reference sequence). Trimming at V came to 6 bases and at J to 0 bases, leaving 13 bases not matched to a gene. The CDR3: CSAVLAGPAPSTDTQYF. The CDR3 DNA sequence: TGCAGTGCGGTACTAGCGGGCCCTGCGCCTAGCACAGATACGCAGTATTTT.

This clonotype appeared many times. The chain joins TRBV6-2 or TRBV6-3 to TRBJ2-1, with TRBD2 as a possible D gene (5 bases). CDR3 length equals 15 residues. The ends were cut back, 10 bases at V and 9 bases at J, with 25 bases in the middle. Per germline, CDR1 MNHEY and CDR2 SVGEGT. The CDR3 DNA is TGTGCCACCCTAAAGGCGATAGCGACGAAGGGTGAGCAGTTCTTC. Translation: CATLKAIATKGEQFF.

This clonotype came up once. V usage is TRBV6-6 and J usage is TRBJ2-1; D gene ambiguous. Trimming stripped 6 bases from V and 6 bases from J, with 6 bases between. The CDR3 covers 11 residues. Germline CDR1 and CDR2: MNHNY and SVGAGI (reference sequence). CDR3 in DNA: TGTGCCAGCAGACAAAGCAATGAGCAGTTCTTC. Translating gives CASRQSNEQFF.

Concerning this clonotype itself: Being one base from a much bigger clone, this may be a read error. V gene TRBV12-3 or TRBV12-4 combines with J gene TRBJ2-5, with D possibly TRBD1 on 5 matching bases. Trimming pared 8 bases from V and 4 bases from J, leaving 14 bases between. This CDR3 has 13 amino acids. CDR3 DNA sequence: TGTGCCAGCCGAGACAGTGACTCAGAGACCCAGTACTTC. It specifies CASRDSDSETQYF.